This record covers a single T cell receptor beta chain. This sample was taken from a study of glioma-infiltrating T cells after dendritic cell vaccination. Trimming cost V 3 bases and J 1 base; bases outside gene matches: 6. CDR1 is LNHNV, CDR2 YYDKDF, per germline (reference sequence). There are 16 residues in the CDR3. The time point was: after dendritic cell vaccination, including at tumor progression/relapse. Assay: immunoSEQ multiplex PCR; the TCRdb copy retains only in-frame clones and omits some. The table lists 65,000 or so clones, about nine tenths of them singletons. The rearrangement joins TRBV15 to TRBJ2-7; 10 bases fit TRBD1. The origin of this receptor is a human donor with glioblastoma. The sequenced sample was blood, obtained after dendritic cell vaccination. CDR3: CATSRGGDRGSYEQYF. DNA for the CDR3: TGTGCCACCAGCAGGGGGGGGGACAGGGGTTCCTACGAGCAGTACTTC.